This T cell receptor (beta chain) appears in the sequencing data of a study of Graves' ophthalmopathy and Graves' hyperthyroidism. Scientists amplified the TCR beta CDR3 regions from RNA transcripts. HTBI-primed RT-PCR formed the first round, and a multiplex PCR formed the second. TCRdb fed the multiplex PCR reads into MiXCR, producing one record per CDR3 protein. The table includes hundreds of thousands of distinct CDR3 sequences, roughly 20% detected once. By definition, stable hyperthyroidism involved no ophthalmopathy within 18 months of follow-up. The J segment lost 4 bases and the V segment lost 3 bases, leaving 6 bases of the junction unmatched. This CDR3 is built from 17 residues. Germline V gene lookup returns CDR1 MGHDK and CDR2 SYGVNS.

Material: peripheral blood. The V gene is TRBV25-1, the J gene TRBJ2-2, with 12 bases that match TRBD1. This clonotype was obtained from a woman younger than 30 with stable Graves' hyperthyroidism. Some clones in this sample may be carry-over from other donors' samples. CDR3 bases: TGTGCCAGCAGTGACCGGGACAGGGGGCAAATCACCGGGGAGCTGTTTTTT. Amino acids: CASSDRDRGQITGELFF.